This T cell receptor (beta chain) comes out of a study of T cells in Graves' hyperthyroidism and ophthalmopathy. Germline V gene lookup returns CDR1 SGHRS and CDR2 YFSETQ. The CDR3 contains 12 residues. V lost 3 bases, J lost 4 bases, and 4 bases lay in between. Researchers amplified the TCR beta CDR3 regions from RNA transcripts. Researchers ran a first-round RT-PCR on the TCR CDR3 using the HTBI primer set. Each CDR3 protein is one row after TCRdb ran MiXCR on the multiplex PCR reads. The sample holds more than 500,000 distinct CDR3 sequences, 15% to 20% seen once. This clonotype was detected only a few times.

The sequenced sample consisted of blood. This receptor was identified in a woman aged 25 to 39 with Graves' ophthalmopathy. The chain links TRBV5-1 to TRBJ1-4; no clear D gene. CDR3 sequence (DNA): TGCGCCAGCAGCTCAAATAATGAAAAACTGTTTTTT. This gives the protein CASSSNNEKLFF. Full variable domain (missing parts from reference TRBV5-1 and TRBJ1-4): KAGVTQTPRYLIKTRGQQVTLSCSPISGHRSVSWYQQTPGQGLQFLFEYFSETQRNKGNFPGRFSGRQFSNSRSEMNVSTLELGDSALYLCASSSNNEKLFFGSGTQLSVL.